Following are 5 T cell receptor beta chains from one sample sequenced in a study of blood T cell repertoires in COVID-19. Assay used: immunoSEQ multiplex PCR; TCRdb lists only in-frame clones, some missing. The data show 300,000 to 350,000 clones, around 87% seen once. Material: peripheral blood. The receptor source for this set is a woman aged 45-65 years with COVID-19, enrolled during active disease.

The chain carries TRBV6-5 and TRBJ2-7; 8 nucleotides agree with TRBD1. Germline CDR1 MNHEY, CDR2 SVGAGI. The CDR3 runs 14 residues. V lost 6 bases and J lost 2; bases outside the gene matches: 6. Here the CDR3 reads CASSRTGSTYEQYF. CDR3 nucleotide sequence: TGTGCCAGCAGCCGGACAGGGAGCACCTACGAGCAGTACTTC.

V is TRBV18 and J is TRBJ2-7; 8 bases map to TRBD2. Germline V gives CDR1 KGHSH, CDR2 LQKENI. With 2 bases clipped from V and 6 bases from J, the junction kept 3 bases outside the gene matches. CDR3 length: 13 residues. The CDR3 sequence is CASSPGTRAEQYF. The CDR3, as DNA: TGTGCCAGCTCACCAGGGACTAGGGCCGAGCAGTACTTC. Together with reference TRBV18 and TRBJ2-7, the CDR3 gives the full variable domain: NAGVMQNPRHLVRRRGQEARLRCSPMKGHSHVYWYRQLPEEGLKFMVYLQKENIIDESGMPKERFSAEFPKEGPSILRIQQVVRGDSAAYFCASSPGTRAEQYFGPGTRLTVT.

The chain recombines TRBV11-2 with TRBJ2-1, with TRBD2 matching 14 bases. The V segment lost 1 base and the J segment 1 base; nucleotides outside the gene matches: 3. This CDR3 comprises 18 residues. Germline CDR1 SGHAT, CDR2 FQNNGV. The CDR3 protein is CASSLGTSGRYSYNEQFF. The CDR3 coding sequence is TGTGCCAGCAGCTTAGGGACTAGCGGGAGGTATTCCTACAATGAGCAGTTCTTC.

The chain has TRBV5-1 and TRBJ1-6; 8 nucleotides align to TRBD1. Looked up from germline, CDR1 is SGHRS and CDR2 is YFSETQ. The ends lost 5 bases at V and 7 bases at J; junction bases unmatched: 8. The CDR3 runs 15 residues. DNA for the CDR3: TGCGCCAGCAGTGGGAGACAGGGGTTGAATTCACCCCTCCACTTT. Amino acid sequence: CASSGRQGLNSPLHF.

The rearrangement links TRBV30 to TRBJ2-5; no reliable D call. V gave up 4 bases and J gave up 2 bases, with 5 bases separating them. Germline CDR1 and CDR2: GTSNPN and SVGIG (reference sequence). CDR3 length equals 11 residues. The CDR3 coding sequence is TGTGCCTGGAATCAGCAAGAGACCCAGTACTTC. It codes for CAWNQQETQYF.